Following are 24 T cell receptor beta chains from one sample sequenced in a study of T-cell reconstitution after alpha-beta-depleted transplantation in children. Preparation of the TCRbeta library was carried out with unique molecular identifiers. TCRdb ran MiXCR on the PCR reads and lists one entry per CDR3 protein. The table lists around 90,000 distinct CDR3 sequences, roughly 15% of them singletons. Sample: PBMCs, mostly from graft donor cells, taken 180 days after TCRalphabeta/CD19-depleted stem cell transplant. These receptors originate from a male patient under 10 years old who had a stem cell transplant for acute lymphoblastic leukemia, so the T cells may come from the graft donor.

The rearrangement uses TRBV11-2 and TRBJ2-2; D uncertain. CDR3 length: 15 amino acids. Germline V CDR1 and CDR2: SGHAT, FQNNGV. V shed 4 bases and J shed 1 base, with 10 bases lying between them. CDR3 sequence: CASSSYTRNTGELFF. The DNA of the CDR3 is TGTGCCAGCAGCTCCTATACTCGGAACACCGGGGAGCTGTTTTTT.

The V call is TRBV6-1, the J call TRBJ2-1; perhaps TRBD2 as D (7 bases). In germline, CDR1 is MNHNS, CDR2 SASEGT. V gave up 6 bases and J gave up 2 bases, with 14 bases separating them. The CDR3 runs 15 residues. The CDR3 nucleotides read TGTGCCAGCAGGCGCTCGGGGGGCACCTACAATGAGCAGTTCTTC. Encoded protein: CASRRSGGTYNEQFF.

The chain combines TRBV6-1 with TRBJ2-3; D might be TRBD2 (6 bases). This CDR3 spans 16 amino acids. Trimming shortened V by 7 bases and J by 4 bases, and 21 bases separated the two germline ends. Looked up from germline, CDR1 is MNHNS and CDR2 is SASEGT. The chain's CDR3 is CASTPGGPPYSDTQYF. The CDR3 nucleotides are TGTGCCAGCACCCCCGGGGGACCACCGTACTCAGATACGCAGTATTTT.

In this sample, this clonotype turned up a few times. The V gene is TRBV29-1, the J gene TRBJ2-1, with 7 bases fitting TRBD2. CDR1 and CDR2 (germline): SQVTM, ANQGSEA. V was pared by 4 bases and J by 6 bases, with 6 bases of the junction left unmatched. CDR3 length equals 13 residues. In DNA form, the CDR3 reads TGCAGCGTTGGTCTGACTAGCATCAATGAGCAGTTCTTC. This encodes CSVGLTSINEQFF.

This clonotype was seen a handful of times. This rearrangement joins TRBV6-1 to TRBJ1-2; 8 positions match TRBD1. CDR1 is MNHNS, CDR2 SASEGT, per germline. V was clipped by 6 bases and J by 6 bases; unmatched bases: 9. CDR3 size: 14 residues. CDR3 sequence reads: CASSSGDRGNGYTF. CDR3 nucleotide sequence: TGTGCCAGCAGCTCCGGCGACAGGGGAAATGGCTACACCTTC.

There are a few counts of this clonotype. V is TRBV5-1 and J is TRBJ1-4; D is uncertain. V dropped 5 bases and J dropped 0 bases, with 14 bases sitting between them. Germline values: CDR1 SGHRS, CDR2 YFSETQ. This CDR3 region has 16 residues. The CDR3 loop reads CASSRMGFATNEKLFF. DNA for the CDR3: TGCGCCAGCAGTAGGATGGGGTTTGCAACTAATGAAAAACTGTTTTTT.

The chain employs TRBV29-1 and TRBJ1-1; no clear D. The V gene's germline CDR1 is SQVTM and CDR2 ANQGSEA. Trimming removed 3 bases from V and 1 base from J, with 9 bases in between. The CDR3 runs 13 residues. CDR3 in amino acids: CSVEVRANTEAFF. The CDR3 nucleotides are TGCAGCGTTGAGGTGAGGGCGAACACTGAAGCTTTCTTT.

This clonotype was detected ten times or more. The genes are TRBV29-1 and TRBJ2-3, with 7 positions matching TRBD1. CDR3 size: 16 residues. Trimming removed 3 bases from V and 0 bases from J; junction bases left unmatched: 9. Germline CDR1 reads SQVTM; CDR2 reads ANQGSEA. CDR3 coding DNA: TGCAGCGTTGATCCTCCGGGACAGCCTAGCACAGATACGCAGTATTTT. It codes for CSVDPPGQPSTDTQYF.

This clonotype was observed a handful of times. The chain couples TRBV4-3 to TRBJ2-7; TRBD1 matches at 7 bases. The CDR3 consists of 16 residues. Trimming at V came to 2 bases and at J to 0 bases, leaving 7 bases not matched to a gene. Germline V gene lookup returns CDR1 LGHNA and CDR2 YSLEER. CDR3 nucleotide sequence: TGCGCCAGCAGCCAAATCATGGGACAGCTCTCCTACGAGCAGTACTTC. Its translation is CASSQIMGQLSYEQYF.

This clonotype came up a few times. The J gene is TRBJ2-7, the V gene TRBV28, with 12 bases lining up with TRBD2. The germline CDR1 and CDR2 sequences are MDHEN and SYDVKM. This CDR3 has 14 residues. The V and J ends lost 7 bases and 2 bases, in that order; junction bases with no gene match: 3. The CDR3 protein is CASTWTSGTYEQYF. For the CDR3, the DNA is TGTGCCAGCACCTGGACTAGCGGGACCTACGAGCAGTACTTC.

The DNA for the CDR3 is TGTGCCAGCAGCGTAGCAGGGAGTATGGGTGAAAAACTGTTTTTT. Its protein is CASSVAGSMGEKLFF. The chain combines TRBV9 with TRBJ1-4, with a tentative D call TRBD1 (5 bases). CDR1 and CDR2 from the germline V gene are SGDLS and YYNGEE. There are 15 residues in the CDR3. The V and J ends lost 0 bases and 7 bases respectively, with 13 bases between them.

Here the CDR3 reads CSARDSLTGVPYEQYF. In nucleotides, the CDR3 is TGCAGTGCTAGAGATTCCCTAACAGGGGTCCCCTACGAGCAGTACTTC. The V gene is TRBV20-1, the J gene TRBJ2-7; 7 nucleotides agree with TRBD1. Germline V gives CDR1 DFQATT, CDR2 SNEGSKA (reference sequence). The CDR3 consists of 16 residues. J gave up 2 bases and V 0 bases, and 10 bases lay outside the gene matches.

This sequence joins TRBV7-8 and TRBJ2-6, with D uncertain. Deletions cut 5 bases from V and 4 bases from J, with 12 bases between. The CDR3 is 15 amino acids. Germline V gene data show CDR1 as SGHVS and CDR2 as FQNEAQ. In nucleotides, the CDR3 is TGTGCCAGCAGCGCAAAGCGAGCAGGGGCCAACGTCCTGACTTTC. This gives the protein CASSAKRAGANVLTF.

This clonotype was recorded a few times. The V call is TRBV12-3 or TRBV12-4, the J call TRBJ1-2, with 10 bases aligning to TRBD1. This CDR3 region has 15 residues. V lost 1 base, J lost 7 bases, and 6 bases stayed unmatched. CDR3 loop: CASSLGTGGWIGYTF. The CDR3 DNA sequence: TGTGCCAGCAGTTTAGGGACAGGGGGATGGATTGGCTACACCTTC.

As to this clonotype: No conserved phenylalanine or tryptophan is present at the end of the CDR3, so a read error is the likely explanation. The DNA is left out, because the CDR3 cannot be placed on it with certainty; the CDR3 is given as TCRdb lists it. The chain's CDR3 is CASSQGTSGGAPREL. The V call is TRBV3-1, the J call TRBJ2-4; the listed D gene, TRBD2, was not tested against the DNA. CDR1 and CDR2 from the germline V gene are LGHDT and YNNKEL (reference sequence). The CDR3 spans 15 residues, counting both ends.

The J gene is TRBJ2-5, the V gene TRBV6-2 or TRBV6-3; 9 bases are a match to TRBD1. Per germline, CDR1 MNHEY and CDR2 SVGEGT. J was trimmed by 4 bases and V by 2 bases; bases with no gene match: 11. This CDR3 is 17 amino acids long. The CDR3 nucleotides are TGTGCCAGCAGTTACCGCCTTTGGGACAGGGATGGAGAGACCCAGTACTTC. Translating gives CASSYRLWDRDGETQYF.

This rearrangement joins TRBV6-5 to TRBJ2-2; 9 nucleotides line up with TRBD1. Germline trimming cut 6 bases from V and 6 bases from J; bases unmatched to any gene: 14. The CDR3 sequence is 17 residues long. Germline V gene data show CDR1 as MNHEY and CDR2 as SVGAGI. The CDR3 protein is CASSRVSQGAISGELFF. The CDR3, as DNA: TGTGCCAGCAGCCGGGTCTCACAGGGGGCGATATCCGGGGAGCTGTTTTTT.

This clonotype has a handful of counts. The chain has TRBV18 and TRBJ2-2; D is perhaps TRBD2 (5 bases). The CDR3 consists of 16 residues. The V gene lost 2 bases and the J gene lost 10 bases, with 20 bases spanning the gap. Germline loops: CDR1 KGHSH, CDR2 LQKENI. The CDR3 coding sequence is TGTGCCAGCTCACCAGGTCCGGCCTCGGCGGGTGAGGAGCTGTTTTTT. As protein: CASSPGPASAGEELFF.

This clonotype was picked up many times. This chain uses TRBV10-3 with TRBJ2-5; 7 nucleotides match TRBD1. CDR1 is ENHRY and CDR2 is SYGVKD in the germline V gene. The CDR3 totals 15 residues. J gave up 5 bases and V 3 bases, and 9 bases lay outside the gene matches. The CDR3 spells CAISDSTGDGETQYF. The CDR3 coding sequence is TGTGCCATCAGTGATAGCACAGGGGATGGGGAGACCCAGTACTTC.

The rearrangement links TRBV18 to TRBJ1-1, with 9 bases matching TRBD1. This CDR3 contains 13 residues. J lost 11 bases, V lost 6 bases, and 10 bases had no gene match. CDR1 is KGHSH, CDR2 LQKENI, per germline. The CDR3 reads CASSPGQGIGAFF. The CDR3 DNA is TGTGCCAGCTCGCCGGGACAGGGCATCGGGGCTTTCTTT.

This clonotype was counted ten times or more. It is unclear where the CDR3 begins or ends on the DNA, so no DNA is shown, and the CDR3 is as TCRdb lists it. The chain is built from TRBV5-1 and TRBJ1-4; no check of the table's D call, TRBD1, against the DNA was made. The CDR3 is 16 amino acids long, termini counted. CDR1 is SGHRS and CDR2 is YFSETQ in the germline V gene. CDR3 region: CASSSSGRGGNEKLFF.

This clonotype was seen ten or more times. In DNA, the CDR3 is TGCGCCAGTCAGAGACAGGGCCGTAATTTCGAGCAGTACTTC. Encoded protein: CASQRQGRNFEQYF. The rearrangement links TRBV10-2 to TRBJ2-7, with 7 nucleotides matching TRBD1. J lost 6 bases, V lost 9 bases, and 14 bases had no gene match. The germline V gene has CDR1 WSHSY and CDR2 SAAADI. This CDR3 region has 14 residues.

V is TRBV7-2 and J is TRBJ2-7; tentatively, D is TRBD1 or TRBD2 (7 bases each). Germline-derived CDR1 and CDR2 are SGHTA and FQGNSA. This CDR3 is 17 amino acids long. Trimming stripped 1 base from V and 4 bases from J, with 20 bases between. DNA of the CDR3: TGTGCCAGCAGCTTAGGAGGGGGAGGGGGCCGACCTTACGAGCAGTACTTC. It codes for CASSLGGGGGRPYEQYF. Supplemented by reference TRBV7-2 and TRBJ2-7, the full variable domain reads GAGVSQSPSNKVTEKGKDVELRCDPISGHTALYWYRQSLGQGLEFLIYFQGNSAPDKSGLPSDRFSAERTGGSVSTLTIQRTQQEDSAVYLCASSLGGGGGRPYEQYFGPGTRLTVT.

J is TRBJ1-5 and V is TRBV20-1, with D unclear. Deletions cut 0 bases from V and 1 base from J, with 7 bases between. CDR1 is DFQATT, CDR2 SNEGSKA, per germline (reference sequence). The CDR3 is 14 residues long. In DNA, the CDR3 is TGCAGTGCTAGAGATCGGGTCAGCAATCAGCCCCAGCATTTT. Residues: CSARDRVSNQPQHF.